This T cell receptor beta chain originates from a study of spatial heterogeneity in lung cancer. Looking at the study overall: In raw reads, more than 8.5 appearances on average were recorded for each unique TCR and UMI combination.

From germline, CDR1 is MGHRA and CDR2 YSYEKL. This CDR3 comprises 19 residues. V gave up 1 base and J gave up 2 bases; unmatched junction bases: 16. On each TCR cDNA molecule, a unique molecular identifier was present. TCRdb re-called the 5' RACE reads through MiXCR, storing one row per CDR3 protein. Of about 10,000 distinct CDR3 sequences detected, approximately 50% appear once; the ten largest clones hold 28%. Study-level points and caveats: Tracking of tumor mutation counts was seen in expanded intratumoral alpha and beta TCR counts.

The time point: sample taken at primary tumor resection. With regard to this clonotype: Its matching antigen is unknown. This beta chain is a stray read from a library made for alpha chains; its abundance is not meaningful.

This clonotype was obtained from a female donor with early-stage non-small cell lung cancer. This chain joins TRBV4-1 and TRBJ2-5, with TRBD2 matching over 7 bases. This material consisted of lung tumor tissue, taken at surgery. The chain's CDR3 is CASSQVGSGTNRPQETQYF. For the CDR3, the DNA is TGCGCCAGCAGCCAAGTTGGCTCCGGGACTAACAGACCTCAAGAGACCCAGTACTTC.